Below, 10 T cell receptor beta chains from the same sample are listed, as sequenced in a study of breast tumors, draining lymph nodes, adjacent tissues. Using its own MiXCR run on the multiplex PCR reads, TCRdb lists one record per CDR3 protein. Here the sample spans 160,000 or so distinct CDR3 sequences, about 30% being singletons. Samples came from axillary lymph nodes draining the breast cancer. The sequenced sample consisted of axillary lymph node tissue. All receptors come from a female donor with breast cancer. Some clones in this sample may be carry-over from other donors' samples.

This clonotype showed up many times. This sequence joins TRBV7-9 and TRBJ2-1, with D possibly being TRBD2 (6 bases). The germline V gene encodes CDR1 SEHNR and CDR2 FQNEAQ (reference sequence). Deletions cut 5 bases from V and 3 bases from J, with 11 bases between. This CDR3 is built from 14 residues. The CDR3 nucleotides are TGTGCCAGCAGCGGCAGGGACTTCTACAATGAGCAGTTCTTC. The encoded protein is CASSGRDFYNEQFF. The whole variable domain, filled in from reference TRBV7-9 and TRBJ2-1, reads DTGVSQNPRHKITKRGQNVTFRCDPISEHNRLYWYRQTLGQGPEFLTYFQNEAQLEKSRLLSDRFSAERPKGSFSTLEIQRTEQGDSAMYLCASSGRDFYNEQFFGPGTRLTVL.

This clonotype was detected ten times or more. This sequence joins TRBV6-1 and TRBJ1-5; D might be TRBD1 (6 bases). This CDR3 spans 16 amino acids. The V gene's germline CDR1 is MNHNS and CDR2 SASEGT. Trimming took 7 bases from V and 1 from J, leaving 17 bases between them. CDR3 nucleotides: TGTGCCAGCACTCGAGATGGGGGCTCGAGCAATCAGCCCCAGCATTTT. It is translated as CASTRDGGSSNQPQHF.

This clonotype was seen repeatedly, ten times or more. The chain has TRBV30 and TRBJ1-6; 9 nucleotides line up with TRBD1. The V and J ends lost 0 bases and 5 bases, in that order; junction bases with no gene match: 5. The CDR3 runs to 16 residues. Germline-derived CDR1 and CDR2 are GTSNPN and SVGIG (reference sequence). The CDR3: CAWSVPGQGNNSPLHF. In nucleotides, the CDR3 is TGTGCCTGGAGTGTACCGGGACAGGGTAATAATTCACCCCTCCACTTT.

Regarding this clonotype: A read error may produce the germline difference seen at one junction end. V is TRBV2 and J is TRBJ1-6, with D uncertain. CDR1 SNHLY and CDR2 FYNNEI come from the germline V gene. This CDR3 is 11 amino acids long. Here the CDR3 DNA reads TGTGCCAGCAGTGGAGGTTCACCCCTCCGCTTT. Translating gives CASSGGSPLRF.

This clonotype was counted a single time. The chain is built from TRBV4-3 and TRBJ1-1; D is unclear. CDR3 length equals 13 residues. Trimming left V 1 base short and J 4 bases short, with 7 bases between. In germline, CDR1 is LGHNA, CDR2 YSLEER. The CDR3 reads CASSQGTTTEAFF. CDR3 bases: TGCGCCAGCAGCCAAGGGACGACCACTGAAGCTTTCTTT.

This clonotype was seen many times. The J gene is TRBJ1-3, the V gene TRBV19; possibly TRBD1 for D (5 bases). Per the germline V gene, CDR1 is LNHDA and CDR2 is SQIVND (reference sequence). Between the trimmed V and J ends, which lost 7 bases and 0 bases, there was a span of 10 bases. The CDR3 is 14 amino acids. In DNA, the CDR3 is TGTGCCAGTAATACAGGTCGCTCTGGAAACACCATATATTTT. It translates to CASNTGRSGNTIYF.

This clonotype was observed many times. The gene calls are TRBV27 and TRBJ1-5; TRBD1 matches 7 bases. This CDR3 is built from 14 residues. The ends lost 6 bases at V and 4 bases at J; junction bases unmatched: 6. Germline V gene lookup returns CDR1 MNHEY and CDR2 SMNVEV (reference sequence). The CDR3 here is CASSLTGKNQPQHF. The CDR3 DNA follows: TGTGCCAGCAGCCTGACAGGGAAAAATCAGCCCCAGCATTTT.

This clonotype has a count of ten or more. In nucleotides, the CDR3 is TGTGCCAGCAGCTTCGGACAGGGGTCGGCGGTGGAAAAACTGTTTTTT. As protein: CASSFGQGSAVEKLFF. This sequence joins TRBV28 and TRBJ1-4; 9 nucleotides line up with TRBD1. In germline, CDR1 is MDHEN, CDR2 SYDVKM. J lost 8 bases, V lost 6 bases, and 13 bases had no gene match. The CDR3 is 16 residues long.

The sample holds many counts of this clonotype. The V call is TRBV6-1, the J call TRBJ1-2; no clear D gene. There are 13 residues in the CDR3. V gave up 0 bases and J gave up 5 bases, with 7 bases separating them. CDR1 is MNHNS and CDR2 is SASEGT in the germline V gene. CDR3 sequence reads: CASSEASTYGYTF. The CDR3 DNA follows: TGTGCCAGCAGTGAAGCGAGCACTTATGGCTACACCTTC.

The chain has TRBV19 and TRBJ1-4, with 10 bases identical to TRBD1. The CDR3 runs 15 residues. Trimming cost V 6 bases and J 12 bases; bases outside gene matches: 13. Germline loops: CDR1 LNHDA, CDR2 SQIVND (reference sequence). Here the CDR3 DNA reads TGTGCCAGTAGAGCTCGACAGGGGGCCCTTGTGGAACTGTTTTTT. This translates into CASRARQGALVELFF.